One sample yielded the 7 T cell receptor beta chains listed below, sequenced in a study of cytomegalovirus exposure and HLA in healthy donors. Amplification used 60 Vbeta primers and 13 Jbeta primers. Produced via immunoSEQ multiplex PCR; TCRdb's table is partial and in-frame only. Of about 130,000 clones in the sample, 85% to 90% were seen once. Input material: PBMCs. Receptors were obtained from a woman aged 30 to 39 in good health and CMV-seronegative.

The chain joins TRBV30 to TRBJ1-1; D possibly corresponds to TRBD1 (5 bases). CDR3 length: 11 residues. CDR1 GTSNPN and CDR2 SVGIG come from the germline V gene (reference sequence). Trimming removed 7 bases from V and 5 bases from J, with 11 bases in between. The CDR3 spells CALQENTEAFF. In DNA, the CDR3 is TGTGCCTTACAGGAGAATACTGAAGCTTTCTTT.

V gene TRBV7-3 combines with J gene TRBJ2-3; possible D gene TRBD2, 5 bases. Trimming took 2 bases from V and 6 from J, leaving 9 bases between them. The CDR3 covers 13 residues. Germline CDR1 reads SGHTA; CDR2 reads FQGTGA. The CDR3 loop reads CASSLLRGDTQYF. Here the CDR3 DNA reads TGTGCCAGCAGCTTATTGAGAGGGGATACGCAGTATTTT.

Worth noting for this clone: No DNA is shown, since the ends of the CDR3 on it are uncertain; the CDR3 is the one TCRdb lists. The CDR3 loop reads CASSSSGLAGRPYEQYF. The chain is built from TRBV28 and TRBJ2-7; the D call TRBD2 from the table was never checked on the DNA. The germline gives CDR1 MDHEN, CDR2 SYDVKM. Counting both end residues, the CDR3 totals 17 amino acids.

This sequence joins TRBV2 and TRBJ2-3; 8 bases line up with TRBD1. V trimming: 6 bases; J trimming: 2 bases; junction bases outside the gene matches: 13. Germline CDR1 reads SNHLY; CDR2 reads FYNNEI. The CDR3 extends over 17 amino acids. The CDR3 nucleotides are TGTGCCAGCAGCGGTACCTCAGACAGGGGTAACACAGATACGCAGTATTTT. Translated: CASSGTSDRGNTDTQYF.

This chain joins TRBV2 and TRBJ1-4; D is perhaps TRBD1 (6 bases). Germline V lookup: CDR1 SNHLY, CDR2 FYNNEI. The ends were cut back, 3 bases at V and 8 bases at J, with 10 bases in the middle. This CDR3 comprises 13 residues. The CDR3 region is CASSEWTAEKLFF. CDR3 in DNA: TGTGCCAGCAGTGAGTGGACAGCCGAAAAACTGTTTTTT.

The chain is built from TRBV27 and TRBJ2-7; D is ambiguous. Trimming stripped 4 bases from V and 3 bases from J, with 4 bases between. The CDR3 extends over 11 amino acids. Per the germline V gene, CDR1 is MNHEY and CDR2 is SMNVEV (reference sequence). The CDR3 region has the DNA TGTGCCAGCAGTTCCAACTACGAGCAGTACTTC. Translating it yields CASSSNYEQYF.

The chain recombines TRBV6-6 with TRBJ1-1; weak D call: TRBD1 (5 bases). The CDR3 spans 14 residues. The germline CDR1 and CDR2 sequences are MNHNY and SVGAGI (reference sequence). V lost 7 bases, J lost 4 bases, and 16 bases lay in between. The CDR3 region is CASTLGGAVTEAFF. CDR3 DNA sequence: TGTGCCAGCACCCTAGGAGGGGCGGTCACTGAAGCTTTCTTT.